This T cell receptor beta chain was documented in a study of CD8 T cells in ankylosing spondylitis (TCRdb year 2017). Study-level background: To find TCR variants linked to disease, the study profiled T cell receptor beta repertoires in ankylosing spondylitis patients and healthy donors. In total, the full study cohort was made up of 110 or so healthy donors and 20 to 25 ankylosing spondylitis patients. Peripheral blood samples were taken, and synovial fluid was additionally collected from ankylosing spondylitis patients.

This clonotype was seen a few times. The antigen this receptor binds is unknown. No per-base quality is available; no much larger clone lies one base away. The full study reports these points: The disease-linked clones showed a CD8+ phenotype and occurred at relatively low frequencies in peripheral blood. According to the report, matched synovial fluid samples from ankylosing spondylitis patients were significantly enriched for the disease-linked clones. Blood from ankylosing spondylitis patients appeared to be characterized by a TCR beta motif made up of 8 or 9 highly homologous amino acid variants. Some TCR beta motif variants had previously been reported in synovial fluid and blood of reactive arthritis patients, which suggested common disease-initiation mechanisms.

V has 7 bases trimmed and J has 3 bases trimmed; junction bases matching no gene number 5. The CDR3 has 15 amino acids, counting the end cysteine and phenylalanine. CDR3 DNA only is kept here, 45 bases in frame from base 1. Sequences MNHNS (CDR1) and SASEGT (CDR2) are obtained from the germline V gene. Sequencing instrument: Illumina HiSeq 2500. TCR beta libraries were prepared by quantitative 5'-RACE with molecular barcodes. Per the original workflow: Disease-linked TCR variants were identified with a new computational method built on a probabilistic model of VDJ rearrangement. Using fastp trimming at Q25 and MiXCR clonotype assembly, TCRdb reanalyzed the public sequencing data and kept in-frame beta chains. All rows with the same CDR3 protein become a single entry with the most common DNA and genes. TCRdb, rather than the study authors, made the V and J calls. For this sample there are some 840,000 distinct CDR3 sequences; 12% appear just once. The leading ten clones occupy 0.51% of the sample.

The chain links TRBV6-1 with TRBJ1-6, with 8 middle bases fitting TRBD1. The TCR sequence derives from a male donor with ankylosing spondylitis. Sequenced material: blood, either unsorted or a sorted T cell fraction (not recorded which). The sequence in DNA is TGTGCCAGCAAAGGTACAGGGGGCTATAATTCACCCCTCCACTTT. Its protein product is CASKGTGGYNSPLHF.